Following are 23 T cell receptor beta chains from one sample sequenced in a study of T cells in Graves' hyperthyroidism and ophthalmopathy. Amplification of TCR beta CDR3 regions was performed using RNA transcripts as template. Researchers ran a first-round RT-PCR on the TCR CDR3 using the HTBI primer set. MiXCR, applied by TCRdb to the multiplex PCR reads, yields one record per CDR3 protein. Seen here are over 700,000 distinct CDR3 sequences, over 35% observed once, and the top ten hold around 32%. The sequencing sample was made of blood. The origin of the receptors is a woman aged 40 to 50 with Graves' hyperthyroidism.

This clonotype was detected only a few times. The chain combines TRBV12-3 or TRBV12-4 with TRBJ2-7; 7 positions match TRBD2. The CDR3 is made up of 14 amino acids. The junction had 5 bases not matched to a gene; V was cut back by 1 base and J by 5 bases. Here the CDR3 DNA reads TGTGCCAGCAGTTTAGTGGGGGGGGAGAACGAGCAGTACTTC. Its protein is CASSLVGGENEQYF.

This clonotype was seen only once. This may come from a read error, since a much larger clone is one base off. CDR3 nucleotide sequence: TGTGCCAGCAGTAACAGGGCCTCTAACTATGGCTACACCTTC. Residues: CASSNRASNYGYTF. The chain is built from TRBV12-3 or TRBV12-4 and TRBJ1-2; D is perhaps TRBD1 (6 bases). CDR3 length: 14 amino acids. V was cut by 5 bases and J by 0 bases, with 10 bases left in between.

As concerns this clonotype: A read error may account for a junction end that differs from germline. The V and J genes are TRBV6-1 and TRBJ2-7; 7 bases align to TRBD1. This CDR3 has 13 amino acids. The germline V gene encodes CDR1 MNHNS and CDR2 SASEGT. Here the CDR3 reads CAGSGTDDYEQYF. CDR3 bases: TGTGCCGGCAGTGGGACAGATGACTACGAGCAGTACTTC.

This clonotype showed up just once. Being one base from a much bigger clone, this may be a read error. CDR3 DNA: TGCAGTGCTACCCCCCGGTCGGGAGTGGAGACCCAGCACTTC. It yields the protein CSATPRSGVETQHF. The gene calls are TRBV20-1 and TRBJ2-5; a weak D match, TRBD2 (6 bases). Germline CDR1 DFQATT, CDR2 SNEGSKA (reference sequence). CDR3 size: 14 residues.

This clonotype was seen repeatedly, ten times or more. This chain connects TRBV19 to TRBJ2-7; TRBD2 matches 7 bases. From germline, CDR1 is LNHDA and CDR2 SQIVND (reference sequence). CDR3 length equals 14 residues. Trimming at V came to 3 bases and at J to 3 bases, leaving 5 bases not matched to a gene. The CDR3 DNA is TGTGCCAGTAGTATCACCGGGACTAACTACGAGCAGTACTTC. Protein sequence: CASSITGTNYEQYF.

A few counts support this clonotype. A junction end diverges from the germline sequence, so it may reflect a read error. The V call is TRBV7-9, the J call TRBJ2-7; no clear D. The CDR3 is 12 residues long. The germline gives CDR1 SEHNR, CDR2 FQNEAQ (reference sequence). The CDR3 sequence is CASSLAVHEQYF. In DNA form, the CDR3 reads TGTGCCAGCAGCTTAGCTGTACACGAGCAGTACTTT.

The rearrangement links TRBV5-4 to TRBJ2-7, with D possibly TRBD1 on 5 matching bases. V was shortened by 0 bases and J by 4 bases, with 17 bases between the two germline ends. This CDR3 comprises 16 residues. Germline-derived CDR1 and CDR2 are SGHNT and YYREEE (reference sequence). The chain's CDR3 is CASSLGQTRSSYEQYF. Written as DNA, the CDR3 is TGTGCCAGCAGCTTGGGACAGACACGTTCTTCATACGAGCAGTACTTC. Full variable domain (remainder filled in from reference TRBV5-4 and TRBJ2-7): ETGVTQSPTHLIKTRGQQVTLRCSSQSGHNTVSWYQQALGQGPQFIFQYYREEENGRGNFPPRFSGLQFPNYSSELNVNALELDDSALYLCASSLGQTRSSYEQYFGPGTRLTVT.

There are a few counts of this clonotype. The chain is built from TRBV6-6 and TRBJ1-1; possible D gene TRBD1, 5 bases. Germline-derived CDR1 and CDR2 are MNHNY and SVGAGI (reference sequence). The CDR3 covers 14 residues. The ends were cut back, 3 bases at V and 3 bases at J, with 11 bases in the middle. In DNA form, the CDR3 reads TGTGCCAGCAGTTATCAGGGAGGGTACACTGAAGCTTTCTTT. Translation: CASSYQGGYTEAFF.

This clonotype was recorded a few times. This chain connects TRBV10-3 to TRBJ2-7, with 9 bases that match TRBD1. The length of the CDR3 is 15 residues. With 2 bases clipped from V and 3 bases from J, the junction kept 5 bases outside the gene matches. Germline CDR1 ENHRY, CDR2 SYGVKD. CDR3 amino acids: CAISELPDRGYEQYF. In DNA form, the CDR3 reads TGTGCCATCAGTGAGCTGCCGGACAGGGGCTACGAGCAGTACTTC.

Concerning this clonotype: At one end, the junction sequence differs from germline, possibly due to a read error. CDR3 in amino acids: CASSERDRGFNQPQHF. The CDR3 DNA sequence: TGTGCCAGCAGTGAAAGGGACAGGGGTTTTAATCAGCCCCAGCATTTT. This sequence joins TRBV10-3 and TRBJ1-5, with 10 bases identical to TRBD1. Germline assignment: CDR1 ENHRY and CDR2 SYGVKD. This CDR3 is 16 amino acids long.

In this sample, this clonotype turned up a few times. The chain uses TRBV12-3 or TRBV12-4 and TRBJ2-2; no firm D call. V lost 6 bases and J 6 bases, leaving 8 bases between the germline ends. CDR3 length equals 12 residues. The CDR3 DNA follows: TGTGCCAGCAGCCAAGTGGCCGGGGAGCTGTTTTTT. Its translation is CASSQVAGELFF.

In this sample, this clonotype turned up a few times. The rearrangement uses TRBV9 and TRBJ1-1, with unresolved D. The CDR3 loop spans 12 amino acids. Germline values: CDR1 SGDLS, CDR2 YYNGEE. V dropped 7 bases and J dropped 1 base, with 8 bases sitting between them. CDR3: CASCTTNTEAFF. CDR3 coding DNA: TGTGCCAGCTGTACAACGAACACTGAAGCTTTCTTT.

The chain is built from TRBV7-6 and TRBJ1-1; D gene ambiguous. Trimming left V 4 bases short and J 4 bases short, with 13 bases between. CDR1 SGHVS and CDR2 FNYEAQ come from the germline V gene. CDR3 length equals 14 residues. CDR3 loop: CASSSDAGVTEAFF. The CDR3 nucleotides read TGTGCCAGCAGCTCCGACGCCGGGGTCACTGAAGCTTTCTTT. Together with reference TRBV7-6 and TRBJ1-1, the CDR3 gives the full variable domain: GAGVSQSPRYKVTKRGQDVALRCDPISGHVSLYWYRQALGQGPEFLTYFNYEAQQDKSGLPNDRFSAERPEGSISTLTIQRTEQRDSAMYRCASSSDAGVTEAFFGQGTRLTVV.

The chain is built from TRBV6-5 and TRBJ2-7; no definite D call. Trimming shortened V by 2 bases and J by 3 bases, and 11 bases separated the two germline ends. CDR1 and CDR2 from the germline V gene are MNHEY and SVGAGI. The CDR3 is 14 amino acids. The CDR3 DNA reads TGTGCCAGCAGTTACGGACGGACCATCTACGAGCAGTACTTC. It yields the protein CASSYGRTIYEQYF.

This clonotype was seen ten or more times. DNA for the CDR3: TGTGCCAGCACCCTACTACAGGGCTTGAACACTGAAGCTTTCTTT. Translated: CASTLLQGLNTEAFF. The chain carries TRBV12-3 or TRBV12-4 and TRBJ1-1, with a weak D call TRBD1 (6 bases). V gave up 7 bases and J gave up 0 bases, with 15 bases separating them. There are 15 residues in the CDR3.

Notes on this clonotype: A single base separates this from a much larger clone, so it may be a read error. The chain employs TRBV7-9 and TRBJ2-5, with D tentatively TRBD1 (5 bases). The V gene lost 8 bases and the J gene lost 5 bases, with 15 bases spanning the gap. Germline CDR1 reads SEHNR; CDR2 reads FQNEAQ (reference sequence). The CDR3 length is 13 residues. The CDR3: CASQQEGGETQYF. The CDR3 coding sequence is TGTGCCAGCCAACAGGAAGGTGGGGAGACCCAGTACTTC.

The chain recombines TRBV7-9 with TRBJ2-7; 7 bases are shared with TRBD1. Per the germline V gene, CDR1 is SEHNR and CDR2 is FQNEAQ (reference sequence). This CDR3 has 19 residues. V lost 2 bases to trimming and J lost 1 base; unmatched junction nucleotides: 17. CDR3: CASSLRGALGGTGSYEQYF. CDR3 bases: TGTGCCAGCAGCTTACGGGGAGCCTTAGGGGGCACGGGATCCTACGAGCAGTACTTC. Based on the CDR3 plus reference TRBV7-9 and TRBJ2-7, the full variable domain is DTGVSQNPRHKITKRGQNVTFRCDPISEHNRLYWYRQTLGQGPEFLTYFQNEAQLEKSRLLSDRFSAERPKGSFSTLEIQRTEQGDSAMYLCASSLRGALGGTGSYEQYFGPGTRLTVT.

This clonotype appeared a few times. The J gene is TRBJ2-2, the V gene TRBV7-9, with a weak D call TRBD1 (6 bases). This CDR3 contains 13 residues. Trimming removed 5 bases at V and 6 bases at J, with 10 bases between. The V gene's germline CDR1 is SEHNR and CDR2 FQNEAQ (reference sequence). CDR3 in DNA: TGTGCCAGCAGCGAACAGGGCCCCGGGGAGCTGTTTTTT. Translation gives CASSEQGPGELFF. The entire variable domain, with the rest obtained from reference TRBV7-9 and TRBJ2-2, is as follows: DTGVSQNPRHKITKRGQNVTFRCDPISEHNRLYWYRQTLGQGPEFLTYFQNEAQLEKSRLLSDRFSAERPKGSFSTLEIQRTEQGDSAMYLCASSEQGPGELFFGEGSRLTVL.

The genes are TRBV20-1 and TRBJ1-2; no clear D gene. The V end lost 3 bases, the J end lost 4 bases, and 12 bases lay between the germline ends. The germline V gene encodes CDR1 DFQATT and CDR2 SNEGSKA (reference sequence). The CDR3 spans 13 residues. The CDR3 reads CSASIADFYGYTF. CDR3 in DNA: TGCAGTGCTAGTATCGCGGACTTCTATGGCTACACCTTC.

J is TRBJ2-3 and V is TRBV7-9; 8 nucleotides align to TRBD2. Germline CDR1 and CDR2: SEHNR and FQNEAQ (reference sequence). Trimming removed 5 bases from V and 10 bases from J; junction bases left unmatched: 5. This CDR3 comprises 12 residues. CDR3 amino acids: CASSPLAGPQYF. CDR3 bases: TGTGCCAGCAGCCCTCTAGCGGGTCCGCAGTATTTT.

This clonotype was recorded at least ten times. This sequence joins TRBV7-7 and TRBJ2-6; D might be TRBD2 (5 bases). CDR3 length: 16 amino acids. In germline, CDR1 is SSHAT, CDR2 FNYEAQ (reference sequence). The CDR3 spells CANSPQYGAGANVLTF. In DNA form, the CDR3 reads TGTGCTAACAGCCCACAATACGGGGCTGGGGCCAACGTCCTGACTTTC. Full variable domain (rest looked up from reference TRBV7-7 and TRBJ2-6): GAGVSQSPRYKVTKRGQDVTLRCDPISSHATLYWYQQALGQGPEFLTYFNYEAQPDKSGLPSDRFSAERPEGSISTLTIQRTEQRDSAMYRCANSPQYGAGANVLTFGAGSRLTVL.

This clonotype was detected many times. J is TRBJ2-2 and V is TRBV29-1; TRBD1 or TRBD2 may be the D gene (6 bases each). CDR1 and CDR2 from the germline V gene are SQVTM and ANQGSEA. This CDR3 region has 13 residues. The V end was cut by 5 bases, the J end by 7 bases, with 14 bases between. CDR3 DNA sequence: TGCAGCGTTACCGGGGGCGCGAACGGGGAGCTGTTTTTT. It yields the protein CSVTGGANGELFF.

The CDR3 region is CSVGGQGGNYGYTF. DNA of the CDR3: TGCAGCGTTGGTGGACAGGGAGGTAACTATGGCTACACCTTC. The chain is built from TRBV29-1 and TRBJ1-2; 8 positions agree with TRBD1. V lost 4 bases to trimming and J lost 1 base; unmatched junction nucleotides: 5. CDR1 and CDR2 (germline): SQVTM, ANQGSEA. The CDR3 spans 14 residues.